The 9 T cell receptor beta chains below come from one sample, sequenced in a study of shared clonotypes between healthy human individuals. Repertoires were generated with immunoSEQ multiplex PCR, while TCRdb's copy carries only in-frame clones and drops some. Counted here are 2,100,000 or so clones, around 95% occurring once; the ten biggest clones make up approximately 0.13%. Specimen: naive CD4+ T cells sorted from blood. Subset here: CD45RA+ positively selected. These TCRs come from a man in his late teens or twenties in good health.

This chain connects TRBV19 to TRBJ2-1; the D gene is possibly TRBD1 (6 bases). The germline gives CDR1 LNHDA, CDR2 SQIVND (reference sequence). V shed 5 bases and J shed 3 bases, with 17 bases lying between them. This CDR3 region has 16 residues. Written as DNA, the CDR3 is TGTGCCAGTAGTGGAAGGACAGTGAAGGGCTACAATGAGCAGTTCTTC. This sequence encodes CASSGRTVKGYNEQFF.

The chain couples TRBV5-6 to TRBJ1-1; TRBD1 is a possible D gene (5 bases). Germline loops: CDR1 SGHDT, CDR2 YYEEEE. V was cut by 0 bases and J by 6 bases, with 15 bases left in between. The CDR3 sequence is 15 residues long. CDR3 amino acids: CASSLGGAGGSEAFF. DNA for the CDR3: TGTGCCAGCAGCTTGGGAGGGGCCGGGGGGTCTGAAGCTTTCTTT.

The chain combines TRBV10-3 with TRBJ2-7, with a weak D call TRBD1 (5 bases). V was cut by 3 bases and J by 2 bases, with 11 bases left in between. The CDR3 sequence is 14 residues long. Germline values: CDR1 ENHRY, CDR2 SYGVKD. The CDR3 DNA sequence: TGTGCCATCAGTGACAGGGCAGGCCCCTACGAGCAGTACTTC. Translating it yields CAISDRAGPYEQYF.

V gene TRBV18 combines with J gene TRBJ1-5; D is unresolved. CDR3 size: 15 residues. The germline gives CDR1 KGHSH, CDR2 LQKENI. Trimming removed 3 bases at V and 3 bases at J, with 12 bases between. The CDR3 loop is CASSPTRIDNQPQHF. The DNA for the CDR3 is TGTGCCAGCTCACCCACGAGAATCGACAATCAGCCCCAGCATTTT.

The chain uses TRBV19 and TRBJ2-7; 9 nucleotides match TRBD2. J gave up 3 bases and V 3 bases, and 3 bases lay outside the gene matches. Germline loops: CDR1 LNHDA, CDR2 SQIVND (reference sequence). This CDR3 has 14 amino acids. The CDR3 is CASSMSGRSYEQYF. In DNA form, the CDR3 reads TGTGCCAGTAGTATGAGCGGGAGGAGCTACGAGCAGTACTTC.

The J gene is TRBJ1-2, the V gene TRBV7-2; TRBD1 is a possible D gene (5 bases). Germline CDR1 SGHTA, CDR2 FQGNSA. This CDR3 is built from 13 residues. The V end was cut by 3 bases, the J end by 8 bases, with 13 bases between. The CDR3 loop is CASSFPPGSGYTF. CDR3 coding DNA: TGTGCCAGCAGCTTTCCCCCAGGGAGCGGCTACACCTTC.

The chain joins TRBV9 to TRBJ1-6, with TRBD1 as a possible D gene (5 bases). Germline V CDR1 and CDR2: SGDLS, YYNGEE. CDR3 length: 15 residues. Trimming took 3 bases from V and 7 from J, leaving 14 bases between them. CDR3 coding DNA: TGTGCCAGCAGCGGGTTTCTACAGGCAAATTCACCCCTCCACTTT. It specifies CASSGFLQANSPLHF.

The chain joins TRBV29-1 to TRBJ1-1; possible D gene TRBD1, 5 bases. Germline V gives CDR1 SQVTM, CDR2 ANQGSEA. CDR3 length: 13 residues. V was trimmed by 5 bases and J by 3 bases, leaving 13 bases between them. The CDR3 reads CSVTGRVDTEAFF. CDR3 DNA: TGCAGCGTTACCGGCAGGGTGGACACTGAAGCTTTCTTT.

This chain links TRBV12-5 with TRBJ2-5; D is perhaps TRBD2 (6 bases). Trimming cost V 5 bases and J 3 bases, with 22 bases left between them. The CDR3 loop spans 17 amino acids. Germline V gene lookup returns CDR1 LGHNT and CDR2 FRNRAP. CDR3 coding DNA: TGTGCTAGTGGTCCAACCCGAGGCGGGGACCGAAAAGAGACCCAGTACTTC. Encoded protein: CASGPTRGGDRKETQYF. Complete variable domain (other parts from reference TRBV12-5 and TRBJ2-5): DARVTQTPRHKVTEMGQEVTMRCQPILGHNTVFWYRQTMMQGLELLAYFRNRAPLDDSGMPKDRFSAEMPDATLATLKIQPSEPRDSAVYFCASGPTRGGDRKETQYFGPGTRLLVL.